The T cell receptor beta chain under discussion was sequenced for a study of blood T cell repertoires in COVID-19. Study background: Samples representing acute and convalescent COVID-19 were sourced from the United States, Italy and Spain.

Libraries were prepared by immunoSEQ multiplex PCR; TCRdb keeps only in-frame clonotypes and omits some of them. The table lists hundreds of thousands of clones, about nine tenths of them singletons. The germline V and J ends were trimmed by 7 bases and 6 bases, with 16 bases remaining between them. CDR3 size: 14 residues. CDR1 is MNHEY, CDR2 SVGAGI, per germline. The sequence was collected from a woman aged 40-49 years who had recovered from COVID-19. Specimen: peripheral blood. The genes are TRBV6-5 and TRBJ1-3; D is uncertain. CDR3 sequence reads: CASKLQTPLNTIYF. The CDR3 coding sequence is TGTGCCAGCAAATTACAGACGCCTTTAAACACCATATATTTT.